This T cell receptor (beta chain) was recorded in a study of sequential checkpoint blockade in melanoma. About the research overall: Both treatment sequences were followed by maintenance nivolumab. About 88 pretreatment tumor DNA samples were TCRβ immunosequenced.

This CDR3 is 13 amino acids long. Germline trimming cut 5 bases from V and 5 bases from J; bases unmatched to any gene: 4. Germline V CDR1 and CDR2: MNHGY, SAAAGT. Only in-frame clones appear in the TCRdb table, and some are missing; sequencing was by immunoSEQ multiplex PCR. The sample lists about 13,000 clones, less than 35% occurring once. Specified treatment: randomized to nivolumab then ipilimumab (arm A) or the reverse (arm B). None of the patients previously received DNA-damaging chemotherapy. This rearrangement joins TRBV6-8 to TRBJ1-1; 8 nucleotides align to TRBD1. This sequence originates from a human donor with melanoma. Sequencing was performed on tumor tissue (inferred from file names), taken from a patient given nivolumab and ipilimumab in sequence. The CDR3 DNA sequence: TGTGCCAGCAGTCTGACAGGGGAGACTGAAGCTTTCTTT. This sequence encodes CASSLTGETEAFF.